The source of this TCR beta chain is a study of early T cells in non-severe SARS-CoV-2 infection. The overall study: Alpha and beta chains were unpaired, from unsorted whole-blood bulk RNA.

This clonotype was counted many times. Its antigen is currently unknown. Germline lookup yields CDR1 SQVTM and CDR2 ANQGSEA. The CDR3 totals 13 residues. With 4 bases removed from V and 3 bases from J, the gap between germline ends came to 12 bases. General study findings and limits: Comparison of clonotypes with VDJdb favored anti-spike CD8 responses while missing private and CD4 specificities.

The library protocol tagged individual cDNA molecules with unique molecular identifiers. TCRdb re-derived calls from the 5' RACE reads in MiXCR, one entry per CDR3 protein. The sample lists 50,000 to 60,000 distinct CDR3 sequences, around 9.3% occurring once. This chain uses TRBV29-1 with TRBJ1-1; D is unclear. This TCR derives from an adult who was a healthcare worker with PCR-confirmed SARS-CoV-2 infection or an uninfected control (not recorded which). The sequencing input was whole blood. In nucleotides, the CDR3 is TGCAGCGTTGCCGGCAGACAATACACTGAAGCTTTCTTT. As protein: CSVAGRQYTEAFF. Looking up the rest from reference TRBV29-1 and TRBJ1-1 gives the full variable domain: SAVISQKPSRDICQRGTSLTIQCQVDSQVTMMFWYRQQPGQSLTLIATANQGSEATYESGFVIDKFPISRPNLTFSTLTVSNMSPEDSSIYLCSVAGRQYTEAFFGQGTRLTVV.